The following is a TCR beta chain sequence with its context. Deletions cut 0 bases from V and 3 bases from J, with 12 bases between. The CDR3 is made up of 16 amino acids. Germline V gives CDR1 LGHNA, CDR2 YSLEER. This record belongs to a study of blood T cell repertoires in COVID-19. Study-wide context: Acute and convalescent COVID-19 specimens originated in the United States, Italy and Spain. The cDNA or gDNA used as material had been derived from T cells, B-cell-depleted T cells, or PBMCs.

Repertoires were generated with immunoSEQ multiplex PCR, while TCRdb's copy carries only in-frame clones and drops some. In the table there are 150,000 to 200,000 clones, approximately 91% of which are singletons. The specimen sequenced was peripheral blood. The sequence was collected from a man aged 35 to 55 with acute or convalescent COVID-19. The genes are TRBV4-3 and TRBJ1-5; a weak D match, TRBD1 (6 bases). CDR3 nucleotide sequence: TGCGCCAGCAGCCAAGAGGCAGGGGACGCCAATCAGCCCCAGCATTTT. Translating gives CASSQEAGDANQPQHF.